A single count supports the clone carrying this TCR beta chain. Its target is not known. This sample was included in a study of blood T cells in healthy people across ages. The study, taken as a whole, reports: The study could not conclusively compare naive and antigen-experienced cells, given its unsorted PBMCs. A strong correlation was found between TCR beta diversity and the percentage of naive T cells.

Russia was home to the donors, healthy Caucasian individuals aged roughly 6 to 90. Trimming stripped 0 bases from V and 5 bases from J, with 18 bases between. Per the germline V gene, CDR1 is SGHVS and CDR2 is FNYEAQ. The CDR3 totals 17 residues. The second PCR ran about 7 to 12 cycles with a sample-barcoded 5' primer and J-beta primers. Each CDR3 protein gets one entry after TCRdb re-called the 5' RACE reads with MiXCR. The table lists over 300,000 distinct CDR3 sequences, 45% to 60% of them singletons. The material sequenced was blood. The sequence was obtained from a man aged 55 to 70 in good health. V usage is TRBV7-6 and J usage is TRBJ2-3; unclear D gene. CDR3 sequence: CASSLAATGLRRDTQYF. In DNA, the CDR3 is TGTGCCAGCAGCTTAGCCGCGACCGGGCTTCGTAGAGATACGCAGTATTTT.